A single sample gave rise to the 13 T cell receptor beta chains below, sequenced in a study of shared clonotypes between healthy human individuals. Here immunoSEQ multiplex PCR was the method, and the copy in TCRdb shows in-frame clones only, minus some. Of just over 2,000,000 clones listed, 85% to 95% are singletons. Terminally differentiated effector memory CD45RA+ cells were excluded from the naive CD8 cells, which were CD45RO-negative and positively selected for CCR7. Sequencing was performed on naive CD8+ T cells sorted from blood. These receptor sequences come from a young man in good health.

The V and J genes are TRBV6-5 and TRBJ2-2; D remains ambiguous. CDR1 and CDR2 (germline): MNHEY, SVGAGI. The length of the CDR3 is 14 residues. V was cut by 2 bases and J by 7 bases, with 11 bases left in between. In DNA, the CDR3 is TGTGCCAGCAGTTACAGGGAAATGGACGGGGAGCTGTTTTTT. Encoded protein: CASSYREMDGELFF.

This rearrangement joins TRBV6-5 to TRBJ2-1; a possible D gene is TRBD1 (5 bases). The CDR3 extends over 16 amino acids. V lost 2 bases and J 0 bases, leaving 11 bases between the germline ends. Per the germline V gene, CDR1 is MNHEY and CDR2 is SVGAGI. The DNA of the CDR3 is TGTGCCAGCAGTTACCCGGGTAGGGGCTCCTACAATGAGCAGTTCTTC. Protein sequence: CASSYPGRGSYNEQFF.

The rearrangement joins TRBV5-6 to TRBJ2-7, with 13 bases lining up with TRBD2. CDR3 length: 16 amino acids. V dropped 2 bases and J dropped 2; count of bases not matched to a gene: 4. Germline V CDR1 and CDR2: SGHDT, YYEEEE. CDR3 nucleotide sequence: TGTGCCAGCAGCTTCGGGACTAGCGGGGTCCCCTACGAGCAGTACTTC. It translates to CASSFGTSGVPYEQYF.

This chain connects TRBV4-3 to TRBJ1-1, with TRBD1 matching 8 bases. The CDR3 length is 15 residues. Germline CDR1 reads LGHNA; CDR2 reads YSLEER. V gave up 4 bases and J gave up 7 bases; unmatched junction bases: 11. CDR3 sequence: CASSLLYGTGFEAFF. The DNA of the CDR3 is TGCGCCAGCAGCCTACTATACGGGACAGGTTTTGAAGCTTTCTTT.

The genes are TRBV15 and TRBJ2-2; 12 positions match TRBD2. Germline CDR1 reads LNHNV; CDR2 reads YYDKDF (reference sequence). The CDR3 has 17 amino acids. V lost 5 bases, J lost 2 bases, and 6 bases stayed unmatched. The CDR3 bases are TGTGCCACCAGCGGGAGGACTAGCGGGGTAAACACCGGGGAGCTGTTTTTT. Amino acid sequence: CATSGRTSGVNTGELFF. The complete variable domain, with remaining parts taken from reference TRBV15 and TRBJ2-2, reads DAMVIQNPRYQVTQFGKPVTLSCSQTLNHNVMYWYQQKSSQAPKLLFHYYDKDFNNEADTPDNFQSRRPNTSFCFLDIRSPGLGDTAMYLCATSGRTSGVNTGELFFGEGSRLTVL.

The J gene is TRBJ1-1, the V gene TRBV2; D is uncertain. The V end lost 7 bases, the J end lost 7 bases, and 10 bases lay between the germline ends. Per germline, CDR1 SNHLY and CDR2 FYNNEI. The CDR3 has 11 residues. This chain's CDR3 is CASTFGLEAFF. The DNA of the CDR3 is TGTGCCAGCACTTTCGGGCTTGAAGCTTTCTTT.

J is TRBJ2-7 and V is TRBV4-1, with D unclear. CDR1 and CDR2 from the germline V gene are MGHRA and YSYEKL. The length of the CDR3 is 15 residues. Trimming removed 4 bases from V and 1 base from J, with 14 bases in between. The CDR3 DNA reads as TGCGCCAGCAGCCCCACAGACACCAATTCCTACGAGCAGTACTTC. Amino acid sequence: CASSPTDTNSYEQYF.

The V call is TRBV10-3, the J call TRBJ2-3; TRBD2 matches at 10 bases. This CDR3 spans 17 amino acids. Germline loops: CDR1 ENHRY, CDR2 SYGVKD. Trimming at V came to 8 bases and at J to 6 bases, leaving 17 bases not matched to a gene. The CDR3 loop reads CAIASGTSASRVDTQYF. Written as DNA, the CDR3 is TGTGCCATCGCATCCGGGACTAGCGCTTCGAGGGTTGATACGCAGTATTTT.

The CDR3 spells CASSPPEDETQYF. DNA for the CDR3: TGTGCCAGCTCACCACCGGAGGACGAGACCCAGTACTTC. The chain is built from TRBV18 and TRBJ2-5, with a tentative D call TRBD2 (5 bases). Per the germline V gene, CDR1 is KGHSH and CDR2 is LQKENI. Trimming pared 0 bases from V and 5 bases from J, leaving 7 bases between. The CDR3 has 13 residues.

The V gene is TRBV15, the J gene TRBJ2-3; 14 bases align to TRBD2. CDR1 is LNHNV, CDR2 YYDKDF, per germline (reference sequence). The V gene end was trimmed by 2 bases and the J gene end by 0 bases; junction bases not matched to a gene: 7. CDR3 size: 19 residues. DNA of the CDR3: TGTGCCACCAGCAGATGGGGACTAGCGGGAGCGTGGAGCACAGATACGCAGTATTTT. Translated: CATSRWGLAGAWSTDTQYF.

The V gene is TRBV4-1, the J gene TRBJ1-1, with no clear D. Trimming took off 4 bases at V and 7 bases at J, with 16 bases between the two ends. CDR3 size: 14 residues. Germline-derived CDR1 and CDR2 are MGHRA and YSYEKL. CDR3 DNA sequence: TGCGCCAGCAGCCTGAGCCAGGCCAAGGATGAAGCTTTCTTT. Its translation is CASSLSQAKDEAFF.

As to this clone: Other DNA sequences from this sample encode an identical CDR3 as well. The chain uses TRBV14 and TRBJ2-2; D ambiguous. V was trimmed by 3 bases and J by 2 bases, leaving 4 bases between them. Germline-derived CDR1 and CDR2 are SGHDN and FVKESK. This CDR3 contains 13 residues. The CDR3 sequence: CASSQVNTGELFF. CDR3 in DNA: TGTGCCAGCAGCCAGGTTAACACCGGGGAGCTGTTTTTT.

The rearrangement uses TRBV7-6 and TRBJ2-4; the D gene is possibly TRBD2 (6 bases). Germline CDR1 reads SGHVS; CDR2 reads FNYEAQ. Trimming removed 4 bases from V and 6 bases from J, with 16 bases in between. This CDR3 is 15 amino acids long. In nucleotides, the CDR3 is TGTGCCAGCAGCTCGCACCGGGACGGGGGAAACATTCAGTACTTC. Its protein product is CASSSHRDGGNIQYF.